Below, 2 T cell receptor beta chains from the same sample are listed, as sequenced in a study of shared clonotypes between healthy human individuals. Some clones are missing from TCRdb's copy, which holds only in-frame ones; the method was immunoSEQ multiplex PCR. The profile covers approximately 500,000 clones, with over 70% appearing a single time and 12% taken by the ten largest. Sequencing was carried out using PBMCs. The receptors originated from a woman aged 40 to 55 in good health. Some clones in this sample may be carry-over from other donors' samples.

The V call is TRBV7-2, the J call TRBJ1-5, with no clear D. The CDR3 contains 15 residues. Germline V CDR1 and CDR2: SGHTA, FQGNSA. V was shortened by 5 bases and J by 1 base, with 12 bases between the two germline ends. The CDR3 protein is CASSRTASSNQPQHF. The CDR3, as DNA: TGTGCCAGCAGCCGAACGGCTTCGAGCAATCAGCCCCAGCATTTT.

The rearrangement joins TRBV29-1 to TRBJ2-7, with D unclear. Trimming took off 6 bases at V and 7 bases at J, with 10 bases between the two ends. This CDR3 has 10 amino acids. CDR1 and CDR2 from the germline V gene are SQVTM and ANQGSEA. The CDR3 here is CSVKMGEQYF. DNA for the CDR3: TGCAGCGTCAAGATGGGGGAGCAGTACTTC.